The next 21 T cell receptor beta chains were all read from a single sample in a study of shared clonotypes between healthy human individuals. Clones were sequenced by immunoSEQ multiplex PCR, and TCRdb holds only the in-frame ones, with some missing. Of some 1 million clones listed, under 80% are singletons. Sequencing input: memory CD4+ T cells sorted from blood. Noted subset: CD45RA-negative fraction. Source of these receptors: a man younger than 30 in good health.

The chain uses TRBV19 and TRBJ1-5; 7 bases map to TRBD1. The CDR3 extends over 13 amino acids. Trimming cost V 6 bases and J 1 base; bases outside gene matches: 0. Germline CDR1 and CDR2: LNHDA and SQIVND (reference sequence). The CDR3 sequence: CASRGQSNQPQHF. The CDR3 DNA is TGTGCCAGTAGGGGACAGAGCAATCAGCCCCAGCATTTT.

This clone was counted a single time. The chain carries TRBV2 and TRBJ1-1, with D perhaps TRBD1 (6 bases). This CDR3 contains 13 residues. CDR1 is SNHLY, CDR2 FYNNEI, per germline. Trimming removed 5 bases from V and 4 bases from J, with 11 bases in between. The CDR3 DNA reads TGTGCCAGCAGTAGCAGGGGCCCCACTGAAGCTTTCTTT. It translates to CASSSRGPTEAFF.

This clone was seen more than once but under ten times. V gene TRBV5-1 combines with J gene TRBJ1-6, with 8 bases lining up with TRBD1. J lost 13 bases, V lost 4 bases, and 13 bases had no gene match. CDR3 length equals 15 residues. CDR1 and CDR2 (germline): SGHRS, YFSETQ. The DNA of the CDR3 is TGCGCCAGCAGCCATGGACAGGGAACGTTCATCCCCCTCCACTTT. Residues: CASSHGQGTFIPLHF.

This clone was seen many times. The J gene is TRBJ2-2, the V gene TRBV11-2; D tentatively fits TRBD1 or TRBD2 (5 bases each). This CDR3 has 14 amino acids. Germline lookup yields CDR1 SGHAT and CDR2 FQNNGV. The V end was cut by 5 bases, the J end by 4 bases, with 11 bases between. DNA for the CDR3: TGTGCCAGCAGCACCCGGGGCGCCACCGGGGAGCTGTTTTTT. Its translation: CASSTRGATGELFF.

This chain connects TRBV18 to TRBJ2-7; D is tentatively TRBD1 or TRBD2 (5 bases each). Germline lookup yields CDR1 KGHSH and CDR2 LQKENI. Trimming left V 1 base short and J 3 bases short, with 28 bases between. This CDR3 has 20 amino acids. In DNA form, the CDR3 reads TGTGCCAGCTCACCACTAGAGGGACCAAACAGGAATAGGGGCATCTACGAGCAGTACTTC. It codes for CASSPLEGPNRNRGIYEQYF.

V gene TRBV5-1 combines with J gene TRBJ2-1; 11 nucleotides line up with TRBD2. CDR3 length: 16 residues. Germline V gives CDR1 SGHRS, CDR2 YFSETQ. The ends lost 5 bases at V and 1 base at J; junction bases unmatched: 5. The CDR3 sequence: CASRSSSGGSYNEQFF. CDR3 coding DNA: TGCGCCAGCAGGTCCTCTAGCGGGGGGTCCTACAATGAGCAGTTCTTC.

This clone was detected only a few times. As DNA, the CDR3 is TGTGCCAGCAGTTACTCGAGGGGGAACACTGAAGCTTTCTTT. Amino acids: CASSYSRGNTEAFF. The chain carries TRBV6-5 and TRBJ1-1; TRBD1 might be the D (5 bases). This CDR3 has 14 amino acids. The germline V and J ends were trimmed by 0 bases and 1 base, with 6 bases remaining between them. The germline V gene encodes CDR1 MNHEY and CDR2 SVGAGI.

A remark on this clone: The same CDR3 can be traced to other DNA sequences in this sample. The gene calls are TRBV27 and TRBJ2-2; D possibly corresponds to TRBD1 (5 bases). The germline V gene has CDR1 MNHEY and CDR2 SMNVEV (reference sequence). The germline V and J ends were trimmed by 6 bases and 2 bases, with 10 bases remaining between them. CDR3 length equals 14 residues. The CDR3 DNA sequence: TGTGCCAGCAGCTTGGGGCGAAACACCGGGGAGCTGTTTTTT. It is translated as CASSLGRNTGELFF.

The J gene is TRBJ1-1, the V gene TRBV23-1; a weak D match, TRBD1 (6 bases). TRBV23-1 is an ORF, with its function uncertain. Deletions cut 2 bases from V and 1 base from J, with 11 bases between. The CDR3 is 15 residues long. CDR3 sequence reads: CASSQMDRSNTEAFF. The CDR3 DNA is TGCGCCAGCAGTCAAATGGACAGATCGAACACTGAAGCTTTCTTT.

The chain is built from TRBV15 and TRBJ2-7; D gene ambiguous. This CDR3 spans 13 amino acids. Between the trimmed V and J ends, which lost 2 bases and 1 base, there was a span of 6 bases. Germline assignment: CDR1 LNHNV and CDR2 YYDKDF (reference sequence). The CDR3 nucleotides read TGTGCCACCAGCAGACAACTATCCTACGAGCAGTACTTC. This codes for CATSRQLSYEQYF.

This CDR3 is CASARDVDQPQHF. The CDR3 DNA is TGTGCCAGCGCCCGTGATGTAGATCAGCCCCAGCATTTT. This chain uses TRBV5-4 with TRBJ1-5, with D hard to call. The CDR3 totals 13 residues. Germline CDR1 is SGHNT and CDR2 is YYREEE (reference sequence). V was pared by 7 bases and J by 5 bases, with 13 bases between.

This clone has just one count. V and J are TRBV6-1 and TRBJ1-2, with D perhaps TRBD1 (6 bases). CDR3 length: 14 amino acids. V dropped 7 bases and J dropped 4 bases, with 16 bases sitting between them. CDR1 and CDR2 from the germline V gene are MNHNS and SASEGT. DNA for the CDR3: TGTGCCAGCACCACTGGACAAGGGGGCTATGGCTACACCTTC. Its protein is CASTTGQGGYGYTF.

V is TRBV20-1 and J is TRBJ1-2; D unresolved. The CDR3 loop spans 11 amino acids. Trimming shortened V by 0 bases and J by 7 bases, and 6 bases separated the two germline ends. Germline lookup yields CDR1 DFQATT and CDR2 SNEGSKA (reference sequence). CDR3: CSARDLGGYTF. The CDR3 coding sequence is TGCAGTGCTAGAGATCTTGGTGGCTACACCTTC.

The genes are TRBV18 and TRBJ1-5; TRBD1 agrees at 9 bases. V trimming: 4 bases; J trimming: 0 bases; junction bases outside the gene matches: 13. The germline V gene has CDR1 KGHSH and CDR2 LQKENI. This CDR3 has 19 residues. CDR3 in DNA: TGTGCCAGCTCACTCTCAGCCGGGACAGGGCTTTCTAGCAATCAGCCCCAGCATTTT. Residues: CASSLSAGTGLSSNQPQHF.

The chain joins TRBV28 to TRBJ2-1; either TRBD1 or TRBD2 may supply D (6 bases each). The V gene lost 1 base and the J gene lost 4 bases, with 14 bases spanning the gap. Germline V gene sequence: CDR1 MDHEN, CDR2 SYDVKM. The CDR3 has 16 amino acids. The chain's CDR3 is CASSLSPTGRYNEQFF. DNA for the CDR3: TGTGCCAGCAGTTTATCCCCAACAGGGAGGTACAATGAGCAGTTCTTC. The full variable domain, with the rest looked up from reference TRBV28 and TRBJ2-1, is DVKVTQSSRYLVKRTGEKVFLECVQDMDHENMFWYRQDPGLGLRLIYFSYDVKMKEKGDIPEGYSVSREKKERFSLILESASTNQTSMYLCASSLSPTGRYNEQFFGPGTRLTVL.

The CDR3 region has the DNA TGTGCCAGCAGACCTCGGGGAAGGGGCGAGCAGTACTTC. Amino acid sequence: CASRPRGRGEQYF. V is TRBV6-6 and J is TRBJ2-5; D could derive from TRBD1 or TRBD2 (5 bases each). The J call is uncertain, as TRBJ2-7 better fits the DNA end. The CDR3 loop spans 13 amino acids. The germline gives CDR1 MNHNY, CDR2 SVGAGI (reference sequence).

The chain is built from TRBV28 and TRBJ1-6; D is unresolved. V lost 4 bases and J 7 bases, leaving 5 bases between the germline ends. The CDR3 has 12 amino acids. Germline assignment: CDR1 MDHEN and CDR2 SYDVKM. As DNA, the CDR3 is TGTGCCAGCAGTTCTAAAAATTCACCCCTCCACTTT. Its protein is CASSSKNSPLHF.

CDR3 amino acids: CASVRSTGGFDGYTF. Written as DNA, the CDR3 is TGTGCCAGCGTACGCTCGACAGGGGGCTTTGATGGCTACACCTTC. The rearrangement links TRBV6-1 to TRBJ1-2, with 10 bases fitting TRBD1. Germline loops: CDR1 MNHNS, CDR2 SASEGT. The length of the CDR3 is 15 residues. Trimming took 8 bases from V and 6 from J; bases not matched to a gene: 12.

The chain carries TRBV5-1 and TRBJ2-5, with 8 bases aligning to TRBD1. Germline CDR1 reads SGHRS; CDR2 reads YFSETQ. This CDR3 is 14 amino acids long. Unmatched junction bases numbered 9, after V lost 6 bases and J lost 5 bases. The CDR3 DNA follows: TGCGCCAGCACCCCGACAGGGGCGGGGGAGACCCAGTACTTC. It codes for CASTPTGAGETQYF.

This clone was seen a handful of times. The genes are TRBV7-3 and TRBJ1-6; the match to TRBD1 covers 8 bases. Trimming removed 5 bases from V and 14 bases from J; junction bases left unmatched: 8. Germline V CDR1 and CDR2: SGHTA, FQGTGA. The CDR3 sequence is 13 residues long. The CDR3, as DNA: TGTGCCAGCAGCCTTGACAGGGGACAGGCCCTCCACTTT. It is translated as CASSLDRGQALHF.

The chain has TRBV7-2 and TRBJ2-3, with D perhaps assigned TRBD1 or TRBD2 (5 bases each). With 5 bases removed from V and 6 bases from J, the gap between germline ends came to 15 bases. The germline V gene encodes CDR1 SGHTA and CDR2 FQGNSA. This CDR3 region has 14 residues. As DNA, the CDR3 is TGTGCCAGCAGCCCATGGGACCGTAGGGATACGCAGTATTTT. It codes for CASSPWDRRDTQYF. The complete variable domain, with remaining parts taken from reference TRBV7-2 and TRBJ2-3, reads GAGVSQSPSNKVTEKGKDVELRCDPISGHTALYWYRQSLGQGLEFLIYFQGNSAPDKSGLPSDRFSAERTGGSVSTLTIQRTQQEDSAVYLCASSPWDRRDTQYFGPGTRLTVL.